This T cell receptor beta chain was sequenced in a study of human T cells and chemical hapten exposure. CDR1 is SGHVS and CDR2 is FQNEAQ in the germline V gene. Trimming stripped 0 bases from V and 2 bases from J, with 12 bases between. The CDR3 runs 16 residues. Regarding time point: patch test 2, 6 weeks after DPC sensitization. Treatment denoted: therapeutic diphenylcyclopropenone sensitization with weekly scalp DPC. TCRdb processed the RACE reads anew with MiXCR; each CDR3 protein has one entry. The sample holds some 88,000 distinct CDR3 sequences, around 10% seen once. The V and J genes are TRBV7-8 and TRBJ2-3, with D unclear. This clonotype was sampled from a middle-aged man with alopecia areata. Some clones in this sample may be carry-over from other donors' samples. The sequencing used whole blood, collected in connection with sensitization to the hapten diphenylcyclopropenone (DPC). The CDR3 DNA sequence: TGTGCCAGCAGCTTAGCGCGATGGCGCTCCACAGATACGCAGTATTTT. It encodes CASSLARWRSTDTQYF.